One and the same sample provided the 6 T cell receptor beta chains below, sequenced in a study of CD8 T cells in Susac syndrome. It was with random hexamers that 0.5 to 1 ug RNA was reverse transcribed. Via MiXCR, TCRdb re-called the immunoSEQ multiplex PCR reads, giving one row per CDR3 protein. This sample has about 140,000 distinct CDR3 sequences, with roughly 94% found just once. Material: CD4+ T cells from PBMCs. The source of these receptors is a human donor with Susac syndrome.

J is TRBJ2-7 and V is TRBV9, with 12 bases fitting TRBD1. Looked up from germline, CDR1 is SGDLS and CDR2 is YYNGEE. The CDR3 loop spans 15 amino acids. The trim removed 0 bases at V and 6 bases at J, leaving 4 bases unmatched. Here the CDR3 DNA reads TGTGCCAGCAGCGTAGGTGGGACAGGGGGCGGCGAGCAGTACTTC. Protein: CASSVGGTGGGEQYF.

The chain combines TRBV29-1 with TRBJ1-2; 8 positions agree with TRBD1. The CDR3 extends over 13 amino acids. V shed 7 bases and J 1 base; nucleotides not matched to a gene: 5. CDR1 SQVTM and CDR2 ANQGSEA come from the germline V gene. In DNA form, the CDR3 reads TGCAGCGCGGGACAGGAGTTTAACTATGGCTACACCTTC. This gives the protein CSAGQEFNYGYTF.

This chain connects TRBV29-1 to TRBJ2-1; D uncertain. The V gene lost 7 bases and the J gene lost 7 bases, with 11 bases spanning the gap. The germline gives CDR1 SQVTM, CDR2 ANQGSEA. CDR3 size: 11 residues. This chain's CDR3 is CSGSLGNEQFF. CDR3 nucleotide sequence: TGCAGCGGCAGCTTGGGGAATGAGCAGTTCTTC.

Of note for this clonotype: An end of the junction differs from the germline gene, which may be a read error. This chain uses TRBV19 with TRBJ1-1; D call uncertain. Germline CDR1 is LNHDA and CDR2 is SQIVND (reference sequence). This CDR3 spans 15 amino acids. CDR3 nucleotide sequence: TGTGCCAGTAGGACGTTCTCTAGGGTGAACACTGAAGTTTTCTTT. Encoded protein: CASRTFSRVNTEVFF. Full variable domain (rest looked up from reference TRBV19 and TRBJ1-1): DGGITQSPKYLFRKEGQNVTLSCEQNLNHDAMYWYRQDPGQGLRLIYYSQIVNDFQKGDIAEGYSVSREKKESFPLTVTSAQKNPTAFYLCASRTFSRVNTEVFFGQGTRLTVV.

The rearrangement joins TRBV12-3 or TRBV12-4 to TRBJ2-7, with 9 bases identical to TRBD1. Unmatched junction bases numbered 14, after V lost 5 bases and J lost 0 bases. CDR3 length equals 18 residues. The CDR3 is CASSPGQGGVGGSYEQYF. The CDR3 DNA reads as TGTGCCAGCAGTCCGGGACAGGGTGGGGTAGGAGGCTCCTACGAGCAGTACTTC.

The V call is TRBV30, the J call TRBJ2-1; 10 bases fit TRBD2. The CDR3 has 15 amino acids. V lost 0 bases to trimming and J lost 10 bases; unmatched junction nucleotides: 9. Germline lookup yields CDR1 GTSNPN and CDR2 SVGIG (reference sequence). The CDR3 reads CAWSVRRLAGEEQFF. DNA for the CDR3: TGTGCCTGGAGTGTACGGAGGCTAGCGGGAGAAGAGCAGTTCTTC.